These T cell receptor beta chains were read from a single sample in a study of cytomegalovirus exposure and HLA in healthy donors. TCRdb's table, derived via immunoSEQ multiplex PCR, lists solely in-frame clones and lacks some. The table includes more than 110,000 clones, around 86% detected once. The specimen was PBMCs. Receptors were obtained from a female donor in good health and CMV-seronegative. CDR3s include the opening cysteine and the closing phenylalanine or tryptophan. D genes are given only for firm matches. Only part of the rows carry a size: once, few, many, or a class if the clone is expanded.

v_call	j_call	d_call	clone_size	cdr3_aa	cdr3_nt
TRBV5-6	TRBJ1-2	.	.	CASSLGDYREGYGYTF	TGTGCCAGCAGCTTGGGGGATTACAGGGAAGGCTATGGCTACACCTTC
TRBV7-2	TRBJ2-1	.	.	CASSFTGSSYNEQFF	TGTGCCAGCAGCTTCACAGGGAGCTCCTACAATGAGCAGTTCTTC
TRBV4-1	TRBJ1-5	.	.	CASSRTRENYSNQPQHF	TGCGCCAGCAGCCGCACGCGGGAAAATTATAGCAATCAGCCCCAGCATTTT
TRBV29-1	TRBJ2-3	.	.	CSVSGRLTDTQYF	TGCAGCGTCAGTGGCAGGCTCACAGATACGCAGTATTTT
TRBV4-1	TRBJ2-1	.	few	CASSATGNEQFF	TGCGCCAGCAGCGCTACAGGGAATGAGCAGTTCTTC
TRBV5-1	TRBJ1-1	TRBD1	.	CASSPGQLRNTEAFF	TGCGCCAGCAGCCCGGGACAGTTACGGAACACTGAAGCTTTCTTT
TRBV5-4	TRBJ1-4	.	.	CASSLSGNEKLFF	TGTGCCAGCAGCTTGTCAGGGAATGAAAAACTGTTTTTT
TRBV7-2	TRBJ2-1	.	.	CASSLGLGDEQFF	TGTGCCAGCAGCTTAGGTCTCGGGGATGAGCAGTTCTTC
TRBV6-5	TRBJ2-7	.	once	CASSYSTVRSSYEQYF	TGTGCCAGCAGTTACTCGACCGTAAGGAGCTCCTACGAGCAGTACTTC
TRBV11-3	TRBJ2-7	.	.	CASSTRFGYEQYF	TGTGCCAGCAGCACTAGATTCGGGTACGAGCAGTACTTC
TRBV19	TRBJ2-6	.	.	CASSGLSVQAGANVLTF	TGTGCCAGTAGTGGTTTGAGTGTACAGGCTGGGGCCAACGTCCTGACTTTC
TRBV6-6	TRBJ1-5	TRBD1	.	CASARDSNSNQPQHF	TGTGCCAGTGCCCGGGACAGCAATAGCAATCAGCCCCAGCATTTT
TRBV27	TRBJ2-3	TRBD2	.	CASSPPLAGVMASTDTQYF	TGTGCCAGCAGTCCTCCTCTAGCGGGAGTCATGGCTAGCACAGATACGCAGTATTTT
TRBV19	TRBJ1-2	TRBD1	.	CASSTPGQIGNYGYTF	TGTGCCAGTAGTACCCCGGGACAGATTGGGAACTATGGCTACACCTTC
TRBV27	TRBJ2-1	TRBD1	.	CASSFRTGGPYDEQFF	TGTGCCAGCAGTTTTAGGACAGGGGGACCGTACGATGAGCAGTTCTTC
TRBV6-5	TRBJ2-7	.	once	CASSLAEGAYEQYF	TGTGCCAGCAGTTTAGCGGAGGGCGCCTACGAGCAGTACTTC
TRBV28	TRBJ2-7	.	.	CATRDTTYEQYF	TGTGCCACCCGGGACACCACCTACGAGCAGTACTTC
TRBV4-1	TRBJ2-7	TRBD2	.	CASSQVHGRPPSYEQYF	TGCGCCAGCAGCCAAGTGCACGGGAGGCCACCATCCTACGAGCAGTACTTC
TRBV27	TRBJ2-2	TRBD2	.	CASSSGLAGNTGELFF	TGTGCCAGCAGTTCGGGACTAGCGGGCAACACCGGGGAGCTGTTTTTT